What follows are 21 T cell receptor beta chains derived from one specimen sequenced in a study of blood T cell repertoires in COVID-19. Here immunoSEQ multiplex PCR was the method, and the copy in TCRdb shows in-frame clones only, minus some. The repertoire holds some 51,000 clones, with approximately 90% as singletons. Sequencing was carried out using peripheral blood. All receptors come from a man aged 45-65 years with acute or convalescent COVID-19.

The chain couples TRBV28 to TRBJ1-2; weak D call: TRBD1 (5 bases). Germline V gene sequence: CDR1 MDHEN, CDR2 SYDVKM. V gave up 2 bases and J gave up 4 bases, with 20 bases separating them. The CDR3 has 17 residues. Here the CDR3 DNA reads TGTGCCAGCAGTTTAAACTCTCTGGGTCAGGGAGGCTATGGCTACACCTTC. This translates into CASSLNSLGQGGYGYTF.

This chain connects TRBV27 to TRBJ1-6; TRBD1 agrees at 8 bases. The ends lost 3 bases at V and 9 bases at J; junction bases unmatched: 4. The CDR3 covers 14 residues. Germline lookup yields CDR1 MNHEY and CDR2 SMNVEV (reference sequence). The CDR3 region is CASSFPGGSSPLHF. For the CDR3, the DNA is TGTGCCAGCAGTTTTCCAGGGGGCAGTTCACCCCTCCACTTT.

The chain carries TRBV5-1 and TRBJ2-1; D possibly corresponds to TRBD1 (5 bases). V gave up 0 bases and J gave up 2 bases, with 15 bases separating them. This CDR3 has 17 residues. CDR1 and CDR2 (germline): SGHRS, YFSETQ. The chain's CDR3 is CASSLGLAATAYNEQFF. The CDR3 nucleotides are TGCGCCAGCAGCTTGGGTCTGGCGGCGACAGCCTACAATGAGCAGTTCTTC.

The J gene is TRBJ2-3, the V gene TRBV7-8, with D perhaps TRBD2 (7 bases). Germline CDR1 and CDR2: SGHVS and FQNEAQ. The germline V and J ends were trimmed by 2 bases and 4 bases, with 13 bases remaining between them. CDR3 size: 15 residues. CDR3 bases: TGTGCCAGCAGCTTACGAGGGGGGGCCCCAGATACGCAGTATTTT. Amino acids: CASSLRGGAPDTQYF.

V and J are TRBV12-3 or TRBV12-4 and TRBJ2-1; 10 nucleotides line up with TRBD2. The CDR3 runs to 13 residues. V was pared by 11 bases and J by 7 bases, with 8 bases of the junction left unmatched. CDR3 region: CAGGLAAVNEQFF. CDR3 sequence (DNA): TGTGCCGGTGGACTAGCGGCGGTTAATGAGCAGTTCTTC.

V usage is TRBV7-2 and J usage is TRBJ2-3; 7 bases fit TRBD2. The germline CDR1 and CDR2 sequences are SGHTA and FQGNSA. Germline trimming cut 0 bases from V and 0 bases from J; bases unmatched to any gene: 6. The CDR3 has 17 amino acids. CDR3 in DNA: TGTGCCAGCAGCTTAGCGGGGGGGTATTCTAGCACAGATACGCAGTATTTT. Protein: CASSLAGGYSSTDTQYF.

This clone was picked up one time. The gene calls are TRBV15 and TRBJ2-3; 10 bases fit TRBD2. The germline V gene has CDR1 LNHNV and CDR2 YYDKDF (reference sequence). V lost 7 bases, J lost 4 bases, and 8 bases stayed unmatched. The CDR3 extends over 15 amino acids. The CDR3 DNA reads as TGTGCCACCACCAGGACTAGCGGCTACGCAGATACGCAGTATTTT. It translates to CATTRTSGYADTQYF.

This sequence joins TRBV10-3 and TRBJ1-4; possible D gene TRBD1, 5 bases. V lost 1 base to trimming and J lost 4 bases, with 10 bases between them. CDR1 is ENHRY, CDR2 SYGVKD, per germline. The CDR3 contains 15 residues. CDR3 bases: TGTGCCATCAGTGAGTGGGGGGTTGGTAATGAAAAACTGTTTTTT. The encoded protein is CAISEWGVGNEKLFF.

The genes are TRBV2 and TRBJ2-5; D remains ambiguous. The CDR3 contains 12 residues. The V gene lost 6 bases and the J gene lost 0 bases, with 5 bases spanning the gap. Germline values: CDR1 SNHLY, CDR2 FYNNEI. As DNA, the CDR3 is TGTGCCAGCAGGGCAAACCAAGAGACCCAGTACTTC. Its protein product is CASRANQETQYF.

A single count supports this clone. The gene calls are TRBV24-1 and TRBJ1-1, with 9 bases fitting TRBD1. The CDR3 consists of 15 residues. CDR1 is KGHDR and CDR2 is SFDVKD in the germline V gene. The junction had 12 bases not matched to a gene; V was cut back by 4 bases and J by 10 bases. CDR3 sequence (DNA): TGTGCCACCAGTGAAGCCGGGACAGGGCTTTCAGGAGCTTTCTTT. It translates to CATSEAGTGLSGAFF.

The table lists this clone with a count of one. This sequence joins TRBV7-2 and TRBJ2-3; 7 positions match TRBD2. V shed 4 bases and J 5 bases; nucleotides not matched to a gene: 6. The V gene's germline CDR1 is SGHTA and CDR2 FQGNSA. The CDR3 has 14 residues. CDR3 protein: CASSSRAGLDTQYF. CDR3 coding DNA: TGTGCCAGCAGCTCACGAGCGGGGTTAGATACGCAGTATTTT.

This clone has just one count. The rearrangement links TRBV6-5 to TRBJ1-1, with TRBD1 matching 7 bases. The CDR3 runs 13 residues. V was clipped by 9 bases and J by 2 bases; unmatched bases: 6. Germline-derived CDR1 and CDR2 are MNHEY and SVGAGI. This CDR3 is CASGGQSNTEAFF. The CDR3 bases are TGTGCCAGTGGGGGACAGTCTAACACTGAAGCTTTCTTT.

The chain joins TRBV3-1 (or the pseudogene TRBV3-2) to TRBJ2-7; D is unclear. V lost 2 bases to trimming and J lost 3 bases, with 5 bases between them. This CDR3 is built from 12 residues. Germline V lookup: CDR1 LGHDT, CDR2 YNNKEL (reference sequence). DNA for the CDR3: TGTGCCAGCAGCCAATACTACTACGAGCAGTACTTC. Translated: CASSQYYYEQYF.

This chain connects TRBV24-1 to TRBJ1-5; possible D gene TRBD1, 5 bases. The CDR3 runs 13 residues. V lost 6 bases and J lost 7, with 12 bases in between. Germline values: CDR1 KGHDR, CDR2 SFDVKD. The CDR3 spells CATSNTGLQPQHF. CDR3 coding DNA: TGTGCCACCAGTAATACAGGCCTACAGCCCCAGCATTTT.

The rearrangement joins TRBV7-9 to TRBJ1-3, with D unclear. The CDR3 contains 12 residues. The V end lost 5 bases, the J end lost 8 bases, and 10 bases lay between the germline ends. Germline CDR1 and CDR2: SEHNR and FQNEAQ (reference sequence). The CDR3 reads CASSPGLDTIYF. DNA of the CDR3: TGTGCCAGCAGCCCTGGCTTGGACACCATATATTTT.

This clone was detected once. The chain joins TRBV30 to TRBJ1-2; 7 bases map to TRBD1. Looked up from germline, CDR1 is GTSNPN and CDR2 is SVGIG (reference sequence). V shed 3 bases, J shed 3 bases, and the junction held 7 bases outside the gene matches. CDR3 length: 14 amino acids. The CDR3 is CAWSLQGPHYGYTF. Here the CDR3 DNA reads TGTGCCTGGAGCTTACAGGGGCCCCACTATGGCTACACCTTC.

The rearrangement uses TRBV18 and TRBJ1-5; 7 positions match TRBD1. The junction had 12 bases not matched to a gene; V was cut back by 6 bases and J by 7 bases. There are 15 residues in the CDR3. Germline CDR1 reads KGHSH; CDR2 reads LQKENI. In DNA, the CDR3 is TGTGCCAGCTCGCTCGGGACAGTGGGTGGACAGCCCCAGCATTTT. This gives the protein CASSLGTVGGQPQHF.

This sequence joins TRBV13 and TRBJ2-3; 8 bases agree with TRBD2. CDR3 length equals 15 residues. With V trimmed by 3 bases and J by 6 bases, 8 bases remained unmatched. Germline V lookup: CDR1 PRHDT, CDR2 FYEKMQ (reference sequence). CDR3 nucleotides: TGTGCCAGCAGCTTCTGGACTAGCAATCCCGATACGCAGTATTTT. Amino acid sequence: CASSFWTSNPDTQYF.

J is TRBJ2-1 and V is TRBV10-1; D is possibly TRBD2 (6 bases). Germline V CDR1 and CDR2: WNHNN, SYGVQD (reference sequence). With 11 bases removed from V and 6 bases from J, the gap between germline ends came to 26 bases. This CDR3 is built from 16 residues. Here the CDR3 reads CAGYPVSRSRGNEQFF. DNA of the CDR3: TGCGCCGGATACCCAGTCTCTAGATCGCGGGGCAATGAGCAGTTCTTC.

The genes are TRBV29-1 and TRBJ2-2; 9 nucleotides line up with TRBD2. In germline, CDR1 is SQVTM, CDR2 ANQGSEA. This CDR3 has 16 amino acids. Trimming removed 5 bases from V and 2 bases from J; junction bases left unmatched: 9. CDR3 DNA: TGCAGCGTTACTGATAGCGGGGGCCCCAACACCGGGGAGCTGTTTTTT. Translating it yields CSVTDSGGPNTGELFF.

Notes on this clone: This sample also contains other DNA sequences that code for the same CDR3. This chain links TRBV2 with TRBJ2-7; 7 bases are a match to TRBD1. The CDR3 is made up of 14 amino acids. Germline trimming cut 5 bases from V and 4 bases from J; bases unmatched to any gene: 8. Per the germline V gene, CDR1 is SNHLY and CDR2 is FYNNEI. CDR3 nucleotide sequence: TGTGCCAGCAGTACCGGGACAGAAGTTTACGAGCAGTACTTC. It encodes CASSTGTEVYEQYF.